These T cell receptor beta chains were read from a single sample in a study of OX40 agonist ivuxolimab in advanced cancers. The assay was immunoSEQ multiplex PCR, and TCRdb's table has in-frame clones only and misses some. The sample has tens of thousands of clones, 85% to 90% seen once. Sequenced here: CD4+ or CD8+ T cells sorted from blood, sampled in a trial of the OX40 agonist ivuxolimab. Receptor source: an adult with an advanced solid tumor such as melanoma, head and neck, liver or kidney cancer. CDR3s include the opening cysteine and the closing phenylalanine or tryptophan. D genes are given only for firm matches. Only part of the rows carry a size: once, few, many, or a class if the clone is expanded.

. TRBJ2-1 . TRBV7-6 17 CASSFRQDSAYYNEQFF TGTGCCAGCAGCTTTCGGCAGGACTCTGCATACTACAATGAGCAGTTCTTC
. TRBJ1-1 once TRBV30 13 CAWGGVGNTEAFF TGTGCCTGGGGTGGGGTTGGGAACACTGAAGCTTTCTTT
. TRBJ2-5 . TRBV29-1 12 CSVVTGRETQYF TGCAGCGTTGTAACGGGGCGAGAGACCCAGTACTTC
. TRBJ1-1 . TRBV6-5 14 CASSYGQENTEAFF TGTGCCAGCAGTTACGGGCAGGAGAACACTGAAGCTTTCTTT
. TRBJ1-6 . TRBV6-5 16 CASSYSGGVRRSPLHF TGTGCCAGCAGTTACTCTGGGGGAGTGAGAAGGTCACCCCTCCACTTT
. TRBJ2-2 once TRBV5-4 18 CASSEKLLGARGTGELFF TGTGCCAGCAGTGAAAAACTTCTTGGGGCGCGCGGCACCGGGGAGCTGTTTTTT
TRBD1 TRBJ2-5 once TRBV29-1 19 CSADAGTKSHRGPQETQYF TGCAGCGCTGACGCCGGGACCAAATCCCACAGGGGCCCCCAAGAGACCCAGTACTTC
. TRBJ2-1 once TRBV7-6 13 CASSFGRYNEQFF TGTGCCAGCAGCTTCGGCAGATACAATGAGCAGTTCTTC
TRBD2 TRBJ2-7 once TRBV7-2 13 CASSPTSGYEQYF TGTGCCAGCAGCCCGACTAGCGGCTACGAGCAGTACTTC
TRBD1 TRBJ1-2 . TRBV11-2 16 CASSLGGTGSRYGYTF TGTGCCAGCAGCTTAGGTGGGACAGGGAGTCGCTATGGCTACACCTTC
. TRBJ2-1 . TRBV5-5 15 CASSPRISSYNEQFF TGTGCCAGCAGCCCCAGGATTAGCTCCTACAATGAGCAGTTCTTC
. TRBJ2-4 . TRBV27 13 CASSPGSRNIQYF TGTGCCAGCAGTCCCGGGAGTCGAAACATTCAGTACTTC
. TRBJ2-3 . TRBV7-9 12 CASTQTEDTQYF TGTGCCTCGACCCAAACAGAGGATACGCAGTATTTT
TRBD1 TRBJ2-7 . TRBV27 15 CASSPETGGIYEQYF TGTGCCAGCAGTCCCGAGACAGGGGGCATATACGAGCAGTACTTC
TRBD2 TRBJ2-7 once TRBV6-5 14 CASSYGSGSYEQYF TGTGCCAGCAGTTACGGTAGCGGGTCCTACGAGCAGTACTTC
TRBD1 TRBJ2-1 . TRBV9 15 CASSVGQGALDEQFF TGTGCCAGCAGCGTAGGACAGGGCGCCTTGGATGAGCAGTTCTTC
. TRBJ1-1 . TRBV7-9 15 CASSWDQFVNTEAFF TGTGCCAGCAGCTGGGATCAATTTGTGAACACTGAAGCTTTCTTT
. TRBJ2-7 . TRBV5-6 14 CASSLGRTAYEQYF TGTGCCAGCAGCTTGGGCCGGACAGCGTACGAGCAGTACTTC
. TRBJ1-2 . TRBV5-1 14 CASSFRGLTDGYTF TGCGCCAGCAGCTTTAGAGGGCTCACGGATGGCTACACCTTC
TRBD1 TRBJ1-5 medium-sized TRBV16 16 CASSQPGQGKDQPQHF TGTGCCAGCAGCCAGCCGGGACAGGGGAAGGATCAGCCCCAGCATTTT
. TRBJ1-4 once TRBV28 16 CASSLSWGGTNEKLFF TGTGCCAGCAGTTTATCTTGGGGGGGGACTAATGAAAAACTGTTTTTT
. TRBJ2-3 . TRBV30 12 CAWITSTDTQYF TGTGCCTGGATAACTAGCACAGATACGCAGTATTTT
. TRBJ2-4 . TRBV25-1 16 CASSGSPDIAKNIQYF TGTGCCAGCAGTGGATCCCCCGATATAGCCAAAAACATTCAGTACTTC
. TRBJ1-1 . TRBV4-2 13 CASSLFQGTEAFF TGTGCCAGCAGCCTGTTTCAGGGCACTGAAGCTTTCTTT
. TRBJ2-2 . TRBV6-1 10 CASREGELFF TGTGCCAGCCGGGAGGGGGAGCTGTTTTTT
. TRBJ2-5 once TRBV30 10 CAPRRETQYF TGTGCCCCGAGACGGGAGACCCAGTACTTC
TRBD1 TRBJ1-5 few TRBV6-1 15 CASSGRDRTNQPQHF TGTGCCAGCAGTGGCCGGGACAGGACTAATCAGCCCCAGCATTTT
TRBD2 TRBJ2-1 . TRBV2 19 CASTGGSGRTGISYNEQFF TGTGCCAGCACGGGGGGTAGCGGGAGAACTGGAATCTCCTACAATGAGCAGTTCTTC
. TRBJ2-7 once TRBV29-1 13 CSVAGQTTYEQYF TGCAGCGTGGCGGGACAGACCACCTACGAGCAGTACTTC
. TRBJ2-1 . TRBV19 15 CASSLSKGLYNEQFF TGTGCCAGTAGTCTATCGAAAGGACTCTACAATGAGCAGTTCTTC
. TRBJ1-2 . TRBV30 14 CALWGGIGNYGYTF TGTGCCCTTTGGGGGGGGATCGGGAACTATGGCTACACCTTC
. TRBJ1-6 . TRBV6-6 16 CASITSHGGFNSPLHF TGTGCCAGCATTACCTCTCACGGAGGGTTCAATTCACCCCTCCACTTT
TRBD1 TRBJ1-1 . TRBV7-6 15 CASSLRGQGRTEAFF TGTGCCAGCAGCTTAAGGGGACAGGGGAGAACTGAAGCTTTCTTT
TRBD1 TRBJ2-4 medium-sized TRBV30 16 CAWSLQGTLAKNIQYF TGTGCCTGGAGTTTACAGGGGACGCTAGCCAAAAACATTCAGTACTTC
. TRBJ1-2 few TRBV5-4 14 CASSLEGVRAGYTF TGTGCCAGCAGCTTGGAGGGGGTCAGGGCGGGCTACACCTTC
TRBD1 TRBJ1-1 . TRBV9 15 CASSVDYRGDTEAFF TGTGCCAGCAGCGTAGACTACAGGGGGGACACTGAAGCTTTCTTT
TRBD1 TRBJ1-1 few TRBV6-5 15 CASSWGTGLAYGAFF TGTGCCAGCAGTTGGGGGACAGGGTTGGCCTATGGAGCTTTCTTT
. TRBJ2-7 . TRBV6-5 11 CASSYGGEQYF TGTGCCAGCAGTTACGGCGGGGAGCAGTACTTC
TRBD1 TRBJ2-5 . TRBV7-8 15 CASSLGTGTQETQYF TGTGCCAGCAGCTTGGGGACAGGAACCCAAGAGACCCAGTACTTC
TRBD2 TRBJ2-7 . TRBV4-1 14 CASSQEGGSYEQYF TGCGCCAGCAGCCAAGAGGGAGGGTCTTACGAGCAGTACTTC
TRBD1 TRBJ2-3 once TRBV4-2 17 CASSQARQGIHTDTQYF TGTGCCAGCAGCCAAGCGCGACAGGGAATCCACACAGATACGCAGTATTTT
. TRBJ1-1 . TRBV21-1 12 CASSTPNTEAFF TGTGCCAGCAGCACCCCCAACACTGAAGCTTTCTTT
. TRBJ2-1 . TRBV7-9 14 CASRKENYDNEQFF TGTGCCAGCAGAAAAGAAAACTACGACAATGAGCAGTTCTTC
. TRBJ2-1 . TRBV7-3 13 CASSPGGANEQFF TGTGCCAGCAGCCCTGGTGGGGCAAATGAGCAGTTCTTC
. TRBJ1-1 . TRBV28 13 CASSLTGGTEAFF TGTGCCAGCAGTTTAACTGGGGGGACTGAAGCTTTCTTT
. TRBJ1-1 . TRBV2 11 CASSEATEAFF TGTGCCAGCAGTGAAGCGACTGAAGCTTTCTTT
TRBD1 TRBJ2-5 . TRBV7-9 16 CASSPRQGTSEETQYF TGTGCCAGCAGCCCCCGACAGGGAACGAGCGAAGAGACCCAGTACTTC
. TRBJ2-1 . TRBV7-9 11 CASSLGGEQFF TGTGCCAGCAGCTTAGGAGGTGAGCAGTTCTTC
. TRBJ2-2 few TRBV7-9 16 CASSWEVSANTGELFF TGTGCCAGCAGCTGGGAAGTTTCCGCGAACACCGGGGAGCTGTTTTTT
. TRBJ1-1 . TRBV4-1 15 CASSQSVLMNTEAFF TGCGCCAGCAGCCAGAGTGTGCTCATGAACACTGAAGCTTTCTTT
. TRBJ1-2 few TRBV28 15 CASSFGWGKLRGYTF TGTGCCAGCAGTTTTGGCTGGGGCAAGTTAAGGGGCTACACCTTC
TRBD1 TRBJ1-5 . TRBV9 15 CASRDRQGSNQPQHF TGTGCCAGCAGAGATAGACAGGGTAGCAATCAGCCCCAGCATTTT
. TRBJ2-7 . TRBV7-9 15 CASSFYRRPGYEQYF TGTGCCAGCAGCTTCTACAGGCGGCCGGGTTACGAGCAGTACTTC
. TRBJ1-1 . TRBV19 14 CASTSLYMNTEAFF TGTGCCAGTACCTCTTTATACATGAACACTGAAGCTTTCTTT
TRBD2 TRBJ2-1 . TRBV16 13 CASSQSGDNEQFF TGTGCCAGCAGCCAAAGCGGGGACAATGAGCAGTTCTTC